This note documents a single TCR beta chain sequence. Its matching antigen is unknown. This sample is part of a study of response to subunit inactivated influenza vaccine. Study observations and caveats: With each seasonal influenza vaccination, the authors suggested, few new T cells are recruited.

This CDR3 comprises 17 residues. V was shortened by 4 bases and J by 8 bases, with 24 bases between the two germline ends. The germline V gene has CDR1 SEHNR and CDR2 FQNEAQ (reference sequence). In TCRdb, the RT-PCR reads were re-called with MiXCR into one record per CDR3 protein. The sample carries over 750,000 distinct CDR3 sequences, 21% recorded once. This specimen consisted of PBMCs from blood, obtained about 5 days after vaccination. This clonotype was sampled from a man aged 50 to 60 who received an inactivated influenza vaccine. The chain joins TRBV7-9 to TRBJ2-1, with D tentatively TRBD2 (7 bases). CDR3 nucleotide sequence: TGTGCCAGCAGCTCACCTGTGTCGGGGGGCGCCGGTTATGAGCAGTTCTTC. Its translation: CASSSPVSGGAGYEQFF.